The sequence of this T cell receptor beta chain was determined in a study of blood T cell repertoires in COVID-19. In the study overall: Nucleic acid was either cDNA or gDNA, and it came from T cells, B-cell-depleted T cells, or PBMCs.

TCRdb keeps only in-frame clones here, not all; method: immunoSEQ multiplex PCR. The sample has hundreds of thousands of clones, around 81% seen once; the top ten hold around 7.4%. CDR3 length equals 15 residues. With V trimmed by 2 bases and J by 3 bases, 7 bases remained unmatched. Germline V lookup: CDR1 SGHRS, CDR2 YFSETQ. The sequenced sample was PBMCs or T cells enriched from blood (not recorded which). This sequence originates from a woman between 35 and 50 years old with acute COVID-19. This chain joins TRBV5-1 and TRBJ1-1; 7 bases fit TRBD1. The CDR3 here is CASSFRTGTDTEAFF. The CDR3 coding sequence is TGCGCCAGCAGCTTCCGGACAGGTACGGACACTGAAGCTTTCTTT.